Shown below are 12 T cell receptor beta chains from a single sample sequenced in a study of blood T cell repertoires in COVID-19. Clones were read by immunoSEQ multiplex PCR, and TCRdb kept only the in-frame ones, dropping some. The table includes approximately 160,000 clones, under 90% detected once. The sequencing sample was made of PBMCs or T cells enriched from blood (not recorded which). Source of these receptors: a woman in her 50s who had recovered from COVID-19.

V and J are TRBV7-9 and TRBJ2-7; TRBD1 matches 10 bases. The CDR3 contains 14 residues. Looked up from germline, CDR1 is SEHNR and CDR2 is FQNEAQ (reference sequence). The V segment lost 5 bases and the J segment 3 bases; nucleotides outside the gene matches: 4. The CDR3, as DNA: TGTGCCAGCAGCCCAGGACAGGGGGGCTACGAGCAGTACTTC. Protein sequence: CASSPGQGGYEQYF.

The chain uses TRBV7-9 and TRBJ2-1; the match to TRBD2 covers 9 bases. Germline CDR1 SEHNR, CDR2 FQNEAQ (reference sequence). The V gene end was trimmed by 5 bases and the J gene end by 8 bases; junction bases not matched to a gene: 13. This CDR3 spans 16 amino acids. The chain's CDR3 is CASSPSTGGRDDEQFF. CDR3 nucleotides: TGTGCCAGCAGCCCCTCGACGGGCGGGAGGGACGATGAGCAGTTCTTC.

This chain joins TRBV6-2 or TRBV6-3 and TRBJ2-5; a weak D match, TRBD1 (6 bases). Looked up from germline, CDR1 is MNHEY and CDR2 is SVGEGT. The CDR3 covers 14 residues. Trimming cost V 3 bases and J 3 bases, with 11 bases left between them. In nucleotides, the CDR3 is TGTGCCAGCAGTTATCGGACAGCCAAAGAGACCCAGTACTTC. Protein product: CASSYRTAKETQYF.

The CDR3 here is CSARSSYEQYF. DNA of the CDR3: TGCAGTGCTAGGAGCTCCTACGAGCAGTACTTC. The genes are TRBV20-1 and TRBJ2-7, with D unclear. The V end lost 3 bases, the J end lost 0 bases, and 3 bases lay between the germline ends. Looked up from germline, CDR1 is DFQATT and CDR2 is SNEGSKA (reference sequence). The CDR3 is 11 residues long.

The chain carries TRBV5-1 and TRBJ1-2, with 9 bases aligning to TRBD1. From germline, CDR1 is SGHRS and CDR2 YFSETQ. V lost 2 bases and J lost 4; bases outside the gene matches: 9. The CDR3 extends over 16 amino acids. DNA for the CDR3: TGCGCCAGCAGCTTAAGGGCACAGGGGGCAAGCTATGGCTACACCTTC. Its translation: CASSLRAQGASYGYTF.

The chain uses TRBV28 and TRBJ2-1, with TRBD2 matching 11 bases. This CDR3 region has 14 residues. V lost 6 bases to trimming and J lost 7 bases; unmatched junction nucleotides: 5. CDR1 and CDR2 (germline): MDHEN, SYDVKM. The CDR3 sequence: CASSWGLAANEQFF. CDR3 nucleotide sequence: TGTGCCAGCAGCTGGGGACTAGCGGCTAATGAGCAGTTCTTC.

The gene calls are TRBV27 and TRBJ2-7, with TRBD1 as a possible D gene (5 bases). Between the trimmed V and J ends, which lost 5 bases and 3 bases, there was a span of 11 bases. The CDR3 covers 13 residues. Germline V gene sequence: CDR1 MNHEY, CDR2 SMNVEV (reference sequence). CDR3: CASSPDIFYEQYF. CDR3 in DNA: TGTGCCAGCAGTCCGGACATCTTCTACGAGCAGTACTTC.

The chain recombines TRBV5-5 with TRBJ1-4, with 9 bases identical to TRBD1. The germline CDR1 and CDR2 sequences are SGHKS and YYEKEE (reference sequence). V shed 4 bases and J 8 bases; nucleotides not matched to a gene: 9. The CDR3 length is 15 residues. For the CDR3, the DNA is TGTGCCAGCAGCCCACAGGGGGCGCGAGGAGAAAAACTGTTTTTT. It specifies CASSPQGARGEKLFF.

This clone has just a few counts. The chain carries TRBV19 and TRBJ1-5; 8 nucleotides agree with TRBD1. Germline CDR1 and CDR2: LNHDA and SQIVND (reference sequence). V shed 6 bases and J 1 base; nucleotides not matched to a gene: 8. The CDR3 is 16 amino acids. CDR3 bases: TGTGCCAGTAGGGGGGACAGGCTCCGAAGCAATCAGCCCCAGCATTTT. Protein: CASRGDRLRSNQPQHF.

The chain has TRBV7-6 and TRBJ2-1; maybe TRBD2 (6 bases). V was clipped by 6 bases and J by 3 bases, with 15 bases between them. The CDR3 is 15 amino acids. Looked up from germline, CDR1 is SGHVS and CDR2 is FNYEAQ. The CDR3 loop is CASRPLAESYNEQFF. CDR3 in DNA: TGTGCCAGCAGGCCTTTAGCGGAGAGCTACAATGAGCAGTTCTTC.

CDR3 residues: CASSLAARGANYGYTF. The CDR3 DNA follows: TGTGCCAGCAGCTTGGCCGCTCGGGGGGCTAACTATGGCTACACCTTC. This chain joins TRBV5-5 and TRBJ1-2; possibly TRBD1 for D (5 bases). Germline assignment: CDR1 SGHKS and CDR2 YYEKEE (reference sequence). This CDR3 comprises 16 residues. The germline V and J ends were trimmed by 0 bases and 0 bases, with 12 bases remaining between them.

This chain joins TRBV28 and TRBJ1-5, with TRBD1 matching over 7 bases. The germline V gene encodes CDR1 MDHEN and CDR2 SYDVKM. CDR3 length: 12 residues. The J segment lost 5 bases and the V segment lost 6 bases, leaving 1 base of the junction unmatched. This CDR3 reads CASRQGHQPQHF. The CDR3 nucleotides read TGTGCCAGCAGACAGGGGCATCAGCCCCAGCATTTT. Together with reference TRBV28 and TRBJ1-5, the CDR3 gives the full variable domain: DVKVTQSSRYLVKRTGEKVFLECVQDMDHENMFWYRQDPGLGLRLIYFSYDVKMKEKGDIPEGYSVSREKKERFSLILESASTNQTSMYLCASRQGHQPQHFGDGTRLSIL.